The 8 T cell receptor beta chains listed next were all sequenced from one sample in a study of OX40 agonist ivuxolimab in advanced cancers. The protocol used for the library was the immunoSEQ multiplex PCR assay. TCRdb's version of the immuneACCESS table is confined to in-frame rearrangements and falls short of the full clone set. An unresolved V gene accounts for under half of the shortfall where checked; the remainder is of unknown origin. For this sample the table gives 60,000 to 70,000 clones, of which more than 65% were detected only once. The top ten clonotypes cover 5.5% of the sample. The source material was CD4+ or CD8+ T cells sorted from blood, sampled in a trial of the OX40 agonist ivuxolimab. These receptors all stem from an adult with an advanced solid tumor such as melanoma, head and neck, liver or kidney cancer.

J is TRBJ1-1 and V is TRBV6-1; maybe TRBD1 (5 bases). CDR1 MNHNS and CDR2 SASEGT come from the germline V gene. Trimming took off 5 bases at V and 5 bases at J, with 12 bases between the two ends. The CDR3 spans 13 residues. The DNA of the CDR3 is TGTGCCAGCAGTTTAACAGGAGGTACTGAAGCTTTCTTT. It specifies CASSLTGGTEAFF.

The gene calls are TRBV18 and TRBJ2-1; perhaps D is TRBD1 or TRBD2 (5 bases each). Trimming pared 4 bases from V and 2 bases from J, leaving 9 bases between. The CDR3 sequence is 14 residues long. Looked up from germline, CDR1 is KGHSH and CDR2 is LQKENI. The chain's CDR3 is CASSLGGTYNEQFF. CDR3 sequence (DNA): TGTGCCAGCTCACTTGGGGGAACCTACAATGAGCAGTTCTTC.

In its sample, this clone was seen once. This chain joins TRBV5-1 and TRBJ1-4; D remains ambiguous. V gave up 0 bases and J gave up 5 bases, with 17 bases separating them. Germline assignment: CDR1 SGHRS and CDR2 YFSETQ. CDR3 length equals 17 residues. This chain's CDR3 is CASSLVGTASVNEKLFF. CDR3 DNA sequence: TGCGCCAGCAGCTTGGTGGGCACCGCGTCCGTCAATGAAAAACTGTTTTTT. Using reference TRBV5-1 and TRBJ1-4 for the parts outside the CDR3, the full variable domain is KAGVTQTPRYLIKTRGQQVTLSCSPISGHRSVSWYQQTPGQGLQFLFEYFSETQRNKGNFPGRFSGRQFSNSRSEMNVSTLELGDSALYLCASSLVGTASVNEKLFFGSGTQLSVL.

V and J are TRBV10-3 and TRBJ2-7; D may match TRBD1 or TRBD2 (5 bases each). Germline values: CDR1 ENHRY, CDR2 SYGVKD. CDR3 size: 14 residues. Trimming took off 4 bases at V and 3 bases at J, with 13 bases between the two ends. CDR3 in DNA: TGTGCCATCAGTGTAGTCGTGGGGGACTACGAGCAGTACTTC. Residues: CAISVVVGDYEQYF.

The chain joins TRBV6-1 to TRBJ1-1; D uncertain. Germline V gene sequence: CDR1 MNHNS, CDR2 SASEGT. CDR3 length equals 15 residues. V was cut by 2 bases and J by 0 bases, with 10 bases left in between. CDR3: CASSEFVNMNTEAFF. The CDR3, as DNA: TGTGCCAGCAGTGAATTTGTGAACATGAACACTGAAGCTTTCTTT.

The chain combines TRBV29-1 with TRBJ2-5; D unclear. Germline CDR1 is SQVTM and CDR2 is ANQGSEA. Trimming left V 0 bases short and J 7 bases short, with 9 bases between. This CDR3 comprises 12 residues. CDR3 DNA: TGCAGCGTTGAAGAAGTGTTGGGGACCCAGTACTTC. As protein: CSVEEVLGTQYF.

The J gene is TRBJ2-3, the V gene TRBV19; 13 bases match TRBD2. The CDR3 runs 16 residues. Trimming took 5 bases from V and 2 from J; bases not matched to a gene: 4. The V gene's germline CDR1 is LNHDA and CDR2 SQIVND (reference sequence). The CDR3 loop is CASSPGTSGVTDTQYF. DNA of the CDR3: TGTGCCAGTAGTCCCGGGACTAGCGGGGTCACAGATACGCAGTATTTT.

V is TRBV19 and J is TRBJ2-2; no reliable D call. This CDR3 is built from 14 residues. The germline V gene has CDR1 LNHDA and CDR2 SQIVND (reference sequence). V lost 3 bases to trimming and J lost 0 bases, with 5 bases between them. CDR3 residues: CASSMTSNTGELFF. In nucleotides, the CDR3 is TGTGCCAGTAGTATGACTTCGAACACCGGGGAGCTGTTTTTT. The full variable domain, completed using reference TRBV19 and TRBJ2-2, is DGGITQSPKYLFRKEGQNVTLSCEQNLNHDAMYWYRQDPGQGLRLIYYSQIVNDFQKGDIAEGYSVSREKKESFPLTVTSAQKNPTAFYLCASSMTSNTGELFFGEGSRLTVL.